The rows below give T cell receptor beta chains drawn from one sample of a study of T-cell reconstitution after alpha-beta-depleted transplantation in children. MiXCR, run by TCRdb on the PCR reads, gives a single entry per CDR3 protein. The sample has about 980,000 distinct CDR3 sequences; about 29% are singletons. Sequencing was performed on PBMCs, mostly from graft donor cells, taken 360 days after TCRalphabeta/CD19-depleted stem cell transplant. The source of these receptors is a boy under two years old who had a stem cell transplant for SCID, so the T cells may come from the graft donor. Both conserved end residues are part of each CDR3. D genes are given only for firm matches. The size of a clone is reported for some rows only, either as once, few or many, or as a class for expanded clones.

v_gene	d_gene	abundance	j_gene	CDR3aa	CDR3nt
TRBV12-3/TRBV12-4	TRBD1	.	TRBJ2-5	CASSGWTGEETQYF	TGTGCCAGCAGTGGATGGACAGGGGAAGAGACCCAGTACTTC
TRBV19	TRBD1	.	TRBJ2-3	CASSMGQASTDTQYF	TGTGCCAGTAGTATGGGACAGGCCAGCACAGATACGCAGTATTTT
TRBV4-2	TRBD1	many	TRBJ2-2	CASGPVDRVTGELFF	TGTGCCAGCGGTCCAGTTGACAGGGTTACCGGGGAGCTGTTTTTT
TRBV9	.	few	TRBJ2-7	CASSIKGGPIYEQYF	TGTGCCAGCAGCATAAAGGGGGGGCCCATCTACGAGCAGTACTTC
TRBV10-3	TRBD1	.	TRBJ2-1	CAISEPGQGGYNEQFF	TGTGCCATCAGTGAGCCCGGACAGGGGGGCTACAATGAGCAGTTCTTC
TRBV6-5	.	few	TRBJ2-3	CASSYGGPADTQYF	TGTGCCAGCAGTTACGGGGGGCCGGCAGATACGCAGTATTTT
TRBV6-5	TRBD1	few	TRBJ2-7	CASSSSDRGGYEQYF	TGTGCCAGCAGTTCCTCAGACAGGGGAGGATACGAGCAGTACTTC
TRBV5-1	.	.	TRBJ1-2	CASSLDAVYGYTF	TGCGCCAGCAGCTTGGACGCAGTCTATGGCTACACCTTC
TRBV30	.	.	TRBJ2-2	CAWRRVLSGELFF	TGTGCCTGGAGAAGGGTGCTGAGCGGGGAGCTGTTTTTT
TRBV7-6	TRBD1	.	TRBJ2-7	CASSLADRGVNEQYF	TGTGCCAGCAGCTTAGCTGACAGGGGAGTGAACGAGCAGTACTTC
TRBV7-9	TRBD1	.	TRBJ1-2	CASSRGTGNNYGYTF	TGTGCCAGCAGCAGGGGGACAGGGAATAACTATGGCTACACCTTC
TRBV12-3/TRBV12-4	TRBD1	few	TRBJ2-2	CASSFGTAGELFF	TGTGCCAGCAGTTTCGGGACAGCCGGGGAGCTGTTTTTT
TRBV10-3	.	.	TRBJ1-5	CAISRGTENQPQHF	TGTGCCATCAGTCGCGGGACGGAGAATCAGCCCCAGCATTTT
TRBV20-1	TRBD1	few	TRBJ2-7	CSAADRGRREQYF	TGCAGTGCTGCGGACAGGGGGCGTCGGGAGCAGTACTTC
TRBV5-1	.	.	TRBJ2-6	CASSFPEGSGANVLTF	TGCGCCAGCAGCTTCCCGGAGGGGTCTGGGGCCAACGTCCTGACTTTC
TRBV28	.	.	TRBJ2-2	CASSRVGPLGTGELFF	TGTGCCAGCAGTCGCGTGGGACCGCTCGGGACCGGGGAGCTGTTTTTT
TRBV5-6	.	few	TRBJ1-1	CASSFLSGSWTEAFF	TGTGCCAGCAGCTTTCTGTCAGGGAGCTGGACTGAAGCTTTCTTT